A selection of T cell receptor beta chains follows, all from one sample in a study of CD8 T cells in ankylosing spondylitis. TCRdb recomputed calls from the 5' RACE reads with MiXCR, one row per CDR3 protein. The profile shows approximately 500,000 distinct CDR3 sequences, over 9.5% of them singletons. The sequencing input was blood, either unsorted or a sorted T cell fraction (not recorded which). Receptor source: a male donor with ankylosing spondylitis. CDR3s include the opening cysteine and the closing phenylalanine or tryptophan. The order of the fields is clone size, V gene, J gene, D gene, CDR3 DNA, CDR3 protein. The D gene is left open where the match is weak. Clone size is given for some rows only: seen once, a few or many times, or a class if the clone is expanded.

abundance: -
v_gene: TRBV6-1
j_gene: TRBJ2-1
d_gene: -
CDR3nt: TGTGCCAGCAGTGAAGCCAATAGAGGATCCAATGAGCAGTTCTTC
CDR3aa: CASSEANRGSNEQFF

abundance: few
v_gene: TRBV12-3/TRBV12-4
j_gene: TRBJ1-3
d_gene: -
CDR3nt: TGTGCCAGCAGTCCCCGGTCCCAATTGTCTGGAAACACCATATATTTT
CDR3aa: CASSPRSQLSGNTIYF

abundance: -
v_gene: TRBV11-2
j_gene: TRBJ2-1
d_gene: TRBD2
CDR3nt: TGTGCCAGCAGCGAGGGACTAGCGGAGCAGTTCTTC
CDR3aa: CASSEGLAEQFF

abundance: -
v_gene: TRBV13
j_gene: TRBJ2-6
d_gene: -
CDR3nt: TGTGCCAGCAGCTTATATACTGGGGCCAACGTCCTGACTTTC
CDR3aa: CASSLYTGANVLTF

abundance: few
v_gene: TRBV24-1
j_gene: TRBJ2-1
d_gene: -
CDR3nt: TGTGCCACCAGTGACCCTGCCCGGGTCGGGGGCAATGAGCAGTTCTTC
CDR3aa: CATSDPARVGGNEQFF

abundance: few
v_gene: TRBV4-1
j_gene: TRBJ1-4
d_gene: -
CDR3nt: TGCGCCAGCAGCCAAGAGATTTCACAGGGACGTAATGAAAAACTGTTTTTT
CDR3aa: CASSQEISQGRNEKLFF

abundance: few
v_gene: TRBV30
j_gene: TRBJ1-1
d_gene: -
CDR3nt: TGTGCCTGGAGCCGGGACACCATAGGCACTGAAGCTTTCTTT
CDR3aa: CAWSRDTIGTEAFF

abundance: -
v_gene: TRBV12-3/TRBV12-4
j_gene: TRBJ2-2
d_gene: -
CDR3nt: TGTGCCAGCAACCGAGACAGCGCGAACACCGGGGAGCTGTTTTTT
CDR3aa: CASNRDSANTGELFF

abundance: many
v_gene: TRBV24-1
j_gene: TRBJ2-1
d_gene: TRBD2
CDR3nt: TGTGCCACCAGTGATGGGGGGGCGGGGGGTGATGAGCAGTTCTTC
CDR3aa: CATSDGGAGGDEQFF

abundance: -
v_gene: TRBV9
j_gene: TRBJ2-7
d_gene: -
CDR3nt: TGTGCCAGGTCGGACCTCATGGGGGAGCAGTACTTC
CDR3aa: CARSDLMGEQYF

abundance: -
v_gene: TRBV2
j_gene: TRBJ2-2
d_gene: -
CDR3nt: TGTGCCAGCATTGGGGGGCTAGCGGATTACACCGGGGAGCTGTTTTTT
CDR3aa: CASIGGLADYTGELFF

abundance: few
v_gene: TRBV7-9
j_gene: TRBJ1-1
d_gene: -
CDR3nt: TGTGCCAGCAGCCCCGCCCTTGAGGGCACTGAAGCTTTCTTT
CDR3aa: CASSPALEGTEAFF

abundance: -
v_gene: TRBV5-1
j_gene: TRBJ2-1
d_gene: -
CDR3nt: TGCGCCAGCAGCAGCGGCAGGGTTAATGAGCAGTTCTTC
CDR3aa: CASSSGRVNEQFF

abundance: many
v_gene: TRBV3-1
j_gene: TRBJ1-2
d_gene: -
CDR3nt: TGTGCCAGCAGCCAAGACAGGGCGAGCTATGGCTACACCTTC
CDR3aa: CASSQDRASYGYTF

abundance: -
v_gene: TRBV20-1
j_gene: TRBJ2-2
d_gene: TRBD2
CDR3nt: TGCAGTGCTAGCGGGGGGGGACCTCGAGGGAACACCGGGGAGCTGTTTTTT
CDR3aa: CSASGGGPRGNTGELFF

abundance: once
v_gene: TRBV7-9
j_gene: TRBJ1-4
d_gene: -
CDR3nt: TGTGCCAGCAGTCAGGGACTGCAAACAACTAATGAAAAACTGTTTTTT
CDR3aa: CASSQGLQTTNEKLFF

abundance: -
v_gene: TRBV20-1
j_gene: TRBJ1-2
d_gene: -
CDR3nt: TGCAGTGCTAGACAGGACCGGTACTATGGCTACACCTTC
CDR3aa: CSARQDRYYGYTF

abundance: few
v_gene: TRBV5-4
j_gene: TRBJ2-4
d_gene: -
CDR3nt: TGTGCCAGCAGCTTGGATGGTTCCAAAAACATTCAGTACTTC
CDR3aa: CASSLDGSKNIQYF

abundance: many
v_gene: TRBV4-1
j_gene: TRBJ2-7
d_gene: TRBD2
CDR3nt: TGCGCCAGCAGCCAAGAGCCTGGCGGGAGATCGTATGAGCAGTACTTC
CDR3aa: CASSQEPGGRSYEQYF

abundance: few
v_gene: TRBV27
j_gene: TRBJ2-1
d_gene: TRBD2
CDR3nt: TGTGCCAGCACTAGCGGGGGAAGTTACAATGAGCAGTTCTTC
CDR3aa: CASTSGGSYNEQFF

abundance: -
v_gene: TRBV14
j_gene: TRBJ2-1
d_gene: -
CDR3nt: TGTGCCAGCAGCCCACGCAGGGGTGCCCAGGGAATAGTGCAGTTCTTC
CDR3aa: CASSPRRGAQGIVQFF

abundance: few
v_gene: TRBV7-2
j_gene: TRBJ2-1
d_gene: -
CDR3nt: TGTGCCAGCAGAGAGAATTTAGCGTTAGAGCAGTTCTTC
CDR3aa: CASRENLALEQFF

abundance: few
v_gene: TRBV15
j_gene: TRBJ1-2
d_gene: -
CDR3nt: TGTGCCACCAGCAGAGACCTCCGAACGAACTATGGCTACACCTTC
CDR3aa: CATSRDLRTNYGYTF

abundance: once
v_gene: TRBV29-1
j_gene: TRBJ1-5
d_gene: TRBD1
CDR3nt: TGCAGCGTTGGACAGGGGAGCCAGCCCCAGCATTTT
CDR3aa: CSVGQGSQPQHF

abundance: -
v_gene: TRBV20-1
j_gene: TRBJ2-5
d_gene: TRBD2
CDR3nt: TGCAGTGCTGGACTAGCGGGAGAGGGAGAGACCCAGTACTTC
CDR3aa: CSAGLAGEGETQYF

abundance: few
v_gene: TRBV21-1
j_gene: TRBJ1-6
d_gene: -
CDR3nt: TGTGCCAGCAGCAAATTTCGTCCGCCAGGGGGCCTGTATTCACCCCTCCACTTT
CDR3aa: CASSKFRPPGGLYSPLHF

abundance: few
v_gene: TRBV20-1
j_gene: TRBJ1-2
d_gene: -
CDR3nt: TGCAGTGCTAGAGTTTATGGGCGGAGTGGGGATGGCTACACCTTC
CDR3aa: CSARVYGRSGDGYTF

abundance: -
v_gene: TRBV20-1
j_gene: TRBJ2-1
d_gene: TRBD2
CDR3nt: TGCAGTGCTAGAGATGTGGCGGGAGTAGGGTTGCAGTTCTTC
CDR3aa: CSARDVAGVGLQFF

abundance: -
v_gene: TRBV5-1
j_gene: TRBJ2-1
d_gene: -
CDR3nt: TGCGCCAGCAGCTGGGTTTTTGGTAGCGGTCGCGGCAATGAGCAGTTCTTC
CDR3aa: CASSWVFGSGRGNEQFF

abundance: -
v_gene: TRBV20-1
j_gene: TRBJ2-1
d_gene: -
CDR3nt: TGCAGTGCTAGAGCACAGGGCAGGGTCAATGAGCAGTTCTTC
CDR3aa: CSARAQGRVNEQFF

abundance: -
v_gene: TRBV9
j_gene: TRBJ2-5
d_gene: TRBD1
CDR3nt: TGTGCCAGCAGCTTGTCCTGGGACAGGGGAGAGACCCAGTACTTC
CDR3aa: CASSLSWDRGETQYF

abundance: few
v_gene: TRBV10-3
j_gene: TRBJ2-3
d_gene: -
CDR3nt: TGTGCCATCAGTGAAAGGGATACGCAGTATTTT
CDR3aa: CAISERDTQYF

abundance: -
v_gene: TRBV11-2
j_gene: TRBJ1-4
d_gene: -
CDR3nt: TGTGCCAGCAGCTTAGAGGCGACTGCCTTTTATGAAAAACTGTTTTTT
CDR3aa: CASSLEATAFYEKLFF

abundance: few
v_gene: TRBV12-3/TRBV12-4
j_gene: TRBJ2-5
d_gene: -
CDR3nt: TGTGCCAGTCTAGCCAGACTATCTAGGGGGATCGAGACCCAGTACTTC
CDR3aa: CASLARLSRGIETQYF

abundance: many
v_gene: TRBV7-8
j_gene: TRBJ2-1
d_gene: TRBD2
CDR3nt: TGTGCCAGCAGCTTAGTCTGGAGCGGGATGGAGCAGTTCTTC
CDR3aa: CASSLVWSGMEQFF

abundance: few
v_gene: TRBV5-1
j_gene: TRBJ2-5
d_gene: -
CDR3nt: TGCGCCAGCAGCCGAGAGATGCAAGAGACCCAGTACTTC
CDR3aa: CASSREMQETQYF

abundance: few
v_gene: TRBV15
j_gene: TRBJ2-5
d_gene: -
CDR3nt: TGTGCCACCAGCAGGGAGGACTCTACCGAGACCCAGTACTTC
CDR3aa: CATSREDSTETQYF

abundance: -
v_gene: TRBV20-1
j_gene: TRBJ2-3
d_gene: -
CDR3nt: TGCAGTGTTCTCCGGACAGCTTCGGATACGCAGTATTTT
CDR3aa: CSVLRTASDTQYF

abundance: -
v_gene: TRBV9
j_gene: TRBJ2-1
d_gene: -
CDR3nt: TGTGCCAGCAGCGAAGGGACGCCGAGCTCCTACAATGAGCAGTTCTTC
CDR3aa: CASSEGTPSSYNEQFF

abundance: many
v_gene: TRBV5-1
j_gene: TRBJ2-1
d_gene: -
CDR3nt: TGCGCCAGCAGCTTCCAGGTTGGTGAGCAGTTCTTC
CDR3aa: CASSFQVGEQFF

abundance: -
v_gene: TRBV18
j_gene: TRBJ1-4
d_gene: TRBD1
CDR3nt: TGTGCCAGCTCACCGGACAGGTCCGCAAGGAGCCCGTTTTTT
CDR3aa: CASSPDRSARSPFF

abundance: many
v_gene: TRBV24-1
j_gene: TRBJ2-1
d_gene: -
CDR3nt: TGTGCCTCCTCTAGTTCTAGCGCAACCTTTAGACGCAATGAGCAGTTCTTC
CDR3aa: CASSSSSATFRRNEQFF

abundance: -
v_gene: TRBV3-1
j_gene: TRBJ1-2
d_gene: TRBD1
CDR3nt: TGTGCCAGCAGCTTAATGGTAGGGGGCGGTCAAGGCTACACCTTC
CDR3aa: CASSLMVGGGQGYTF

abundance: few
v_gene: TRBV24-1
j_gene: TRBJ2-1
d_gene: TRBD2
CDR3nt: TGTGCCACCAGTGATACGGACAGCGGGAGCTTAGGTGAGCAGTTCTTC
CDR3aa: CATSDTDSGSLGEQFF

abundance: many
v_gene: TRBV20-1
j_gene: TRBJ2-5
d_gene: TRBD2
CDR3nt: TGCAGTGCTAGGGGACTAGCGGGAGGCCTCGGCCAGTACTTC
CDR3aa: CSARGLAGGLGQYF

abundance: -
v_gene: TRBV20-1
j_gene: TRBJ2-1
d_gene: TRBD2
CDR3nt: TGCAGTGCCAACGGACTAGCGGGCTACAATGAGCAGTTCTTC
CDR3aa: CSANGLAGYNEQFF

abundance: few
v_gene: TRBV5-1
j_gene: TRBJ2-1
d_gene: TRBD1
CDR3nt: TGCGCCAGCAGCGCGGGACAGGCATACAATGAGCAGTTCTTC
CDR3aa: CASSAGQAYNEQFF